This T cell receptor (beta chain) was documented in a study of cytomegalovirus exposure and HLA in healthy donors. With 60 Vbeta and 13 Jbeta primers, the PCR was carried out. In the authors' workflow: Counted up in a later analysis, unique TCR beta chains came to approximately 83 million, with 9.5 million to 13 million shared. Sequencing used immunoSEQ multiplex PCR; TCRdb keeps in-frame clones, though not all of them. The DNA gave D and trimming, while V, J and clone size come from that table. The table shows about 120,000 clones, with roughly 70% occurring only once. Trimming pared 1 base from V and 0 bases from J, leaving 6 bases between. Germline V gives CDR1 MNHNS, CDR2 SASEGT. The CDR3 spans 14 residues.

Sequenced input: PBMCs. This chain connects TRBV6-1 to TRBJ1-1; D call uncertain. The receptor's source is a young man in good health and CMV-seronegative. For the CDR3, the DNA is TGTGCCAGCAGTGAAGTCAATCTGAACACTGAAGCTTTCTTT. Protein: CASSEVNLNTEAFF.